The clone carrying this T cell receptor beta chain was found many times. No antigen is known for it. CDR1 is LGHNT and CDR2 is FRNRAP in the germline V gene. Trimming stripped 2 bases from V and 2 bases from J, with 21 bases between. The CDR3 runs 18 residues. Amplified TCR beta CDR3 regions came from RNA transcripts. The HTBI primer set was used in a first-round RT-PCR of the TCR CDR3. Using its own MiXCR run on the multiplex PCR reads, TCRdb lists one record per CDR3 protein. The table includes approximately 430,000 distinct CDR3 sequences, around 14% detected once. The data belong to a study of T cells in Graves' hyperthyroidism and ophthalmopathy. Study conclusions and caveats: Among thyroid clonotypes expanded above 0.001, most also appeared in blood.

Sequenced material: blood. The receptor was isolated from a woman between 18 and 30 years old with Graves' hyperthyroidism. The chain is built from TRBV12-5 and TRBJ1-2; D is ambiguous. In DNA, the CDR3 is TGTGCTAGTGGTTTGCATCCCCTACCTCTACAGACCAACTATGGCTACACCTTC. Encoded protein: CASGLHPLPLQTNYGYTF. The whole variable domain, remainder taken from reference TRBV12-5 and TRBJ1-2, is DARVTQTPRHKVTEMGQEVTMRCQPILGHNTVFWYRQTMMQGLELLAYFRNRAPLDDSGMPKDRFSAEMPDATLATLKIQPSEPRDSAVYFCASGLHPLPLQTNYGYTFGSGTRLTVV.